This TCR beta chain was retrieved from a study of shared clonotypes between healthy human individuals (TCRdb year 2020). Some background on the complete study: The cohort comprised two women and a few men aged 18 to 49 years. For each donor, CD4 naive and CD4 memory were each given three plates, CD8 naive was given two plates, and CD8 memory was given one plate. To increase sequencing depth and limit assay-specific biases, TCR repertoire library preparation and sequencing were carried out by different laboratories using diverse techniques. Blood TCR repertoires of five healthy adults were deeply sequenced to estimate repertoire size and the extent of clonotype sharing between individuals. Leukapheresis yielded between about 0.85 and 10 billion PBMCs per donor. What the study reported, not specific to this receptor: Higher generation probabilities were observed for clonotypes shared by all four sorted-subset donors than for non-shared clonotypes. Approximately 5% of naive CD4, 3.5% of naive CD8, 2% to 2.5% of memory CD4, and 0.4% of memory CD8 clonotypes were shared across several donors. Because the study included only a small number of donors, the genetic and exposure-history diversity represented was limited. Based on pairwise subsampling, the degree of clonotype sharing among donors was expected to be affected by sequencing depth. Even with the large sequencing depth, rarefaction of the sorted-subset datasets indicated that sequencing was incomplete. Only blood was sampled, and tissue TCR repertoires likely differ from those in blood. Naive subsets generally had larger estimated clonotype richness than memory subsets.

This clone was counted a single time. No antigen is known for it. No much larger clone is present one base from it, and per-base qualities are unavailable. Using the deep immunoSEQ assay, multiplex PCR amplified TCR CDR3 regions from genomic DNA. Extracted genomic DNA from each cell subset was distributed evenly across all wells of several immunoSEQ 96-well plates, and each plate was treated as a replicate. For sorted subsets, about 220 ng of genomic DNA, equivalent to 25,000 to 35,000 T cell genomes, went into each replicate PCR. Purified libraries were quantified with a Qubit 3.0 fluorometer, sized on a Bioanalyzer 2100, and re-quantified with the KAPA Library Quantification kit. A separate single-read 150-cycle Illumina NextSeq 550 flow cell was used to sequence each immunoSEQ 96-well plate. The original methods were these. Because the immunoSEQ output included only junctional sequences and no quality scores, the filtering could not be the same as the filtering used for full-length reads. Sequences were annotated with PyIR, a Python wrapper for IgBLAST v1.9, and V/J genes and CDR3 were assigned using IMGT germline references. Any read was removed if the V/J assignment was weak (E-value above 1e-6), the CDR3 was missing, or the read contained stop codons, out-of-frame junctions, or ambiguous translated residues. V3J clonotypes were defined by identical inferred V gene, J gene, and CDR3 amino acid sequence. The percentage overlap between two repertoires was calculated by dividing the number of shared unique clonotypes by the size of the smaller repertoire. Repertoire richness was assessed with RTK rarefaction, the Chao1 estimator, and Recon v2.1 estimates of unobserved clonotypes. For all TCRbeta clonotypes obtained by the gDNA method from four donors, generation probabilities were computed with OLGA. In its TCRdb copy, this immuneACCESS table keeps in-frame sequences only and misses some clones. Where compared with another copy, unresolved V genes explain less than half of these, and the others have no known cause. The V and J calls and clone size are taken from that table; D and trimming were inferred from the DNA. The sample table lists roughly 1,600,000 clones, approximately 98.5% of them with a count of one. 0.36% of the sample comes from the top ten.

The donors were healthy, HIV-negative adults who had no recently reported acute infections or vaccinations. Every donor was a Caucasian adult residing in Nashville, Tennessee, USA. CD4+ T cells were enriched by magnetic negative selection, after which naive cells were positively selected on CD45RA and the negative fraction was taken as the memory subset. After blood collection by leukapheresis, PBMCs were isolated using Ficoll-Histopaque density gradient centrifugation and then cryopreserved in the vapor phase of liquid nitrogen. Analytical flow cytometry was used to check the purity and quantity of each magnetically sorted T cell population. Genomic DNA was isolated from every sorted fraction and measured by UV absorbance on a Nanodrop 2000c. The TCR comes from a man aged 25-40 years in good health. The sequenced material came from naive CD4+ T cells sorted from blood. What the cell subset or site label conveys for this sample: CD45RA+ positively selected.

The CDR3 here reads CASSRNPGDMTYEQYF. The sequence in DNA is TGCGCCAGCAGCCGCAACCCAGGGGACATGACCTACGAGCAGTACTTC. The V gene is TRBV5-1 and the J gene is TRBJ2-7; the D segment could be TRBD1, given 6 matching bases. Based on the germline V gene, the CDR1 and CDR2 sequences are SGHRS and YFSETQ. The CDR3 holds 16 amino acids from the cysteine to the phenylalanine. CDR3 DNA only is kept here, 48 bases in frame from base 1. V is shortened by 4 bases, J by 2 bases, and the region joining them spans 19 bases.